The clone carrying this T cell receptor beta chain was observed a single time. The antigen is not known. The treatment is: oral pan-JAK inhibitor, 5-10 mg twice daily. Collected material from alopecia areata patients comprised lesional scalp punch biopsies and peripheral blood. The data are from a study of CD8+ T cells in alopecia areata. cDNA reverse transcribed from extracted RNA served as the sequencing template. Clones were read by immunoSEQ multiplex PCR, and TCRdb kept only the in-frame ones, dropping some. The sample shows about 190,000 clones, more than 55% of them seen only once. Study conclusions and caveats: Shared TCR sequences were less clear between patients than in mice, possibly partly from HLA diversity. Relative to normal scalp, lesional scalp, especially alopecia totalis/universalis, showed higher clonality. Sequence data from scalp samples additionally include resident alphabeta T cells of normal skin.

The V gene end was trimmed by 6 bases and the J gene end by 5 bases; junction bases not matched to a gene: 4. Germline V gene sequence: CDR1 SNHLY, CDR2 FYNNEI. CDR3 length equals 14 residues. This sample comprised CD4+ T cells sorted from blood, obtained at week 4, from a patient treated with tofacitinib. The receptor comes from a human donor with alopecia areata. The chain has TRBV2 and TRBJ2-1; 10 nucleotides agree with TRBD2. CDR3 protein: CASRRTSGHNEQFF. Here the CDR3 DNA reads TGTGCCAGCAGGAGGACTAGCGGACACAATGAGCAGTTCTTC.